This entry lists 18 T cell receptor beta chains sequenced from one sample in a study of shared clonotypes between healthy human individuals. This table comes from immunoSEQ multiplex PCR, and its TCRdb copy is limited to in-frame clones, with some not included. Of about 1.5 million clones detected, approximately 98% appear once; the ten largest clones hold roughly 0.45%. The sequencing sample was made of naive CD4+ T cells sorted from blood. As for subset: CD45RA+ positively selected. The receptors were sampled from a man younger than 45 in good health.

The V call is TRBV6-6, the J call TRBJ2-4; no firm D call. The germline V gene encodes CDR1 MNHNY and CDR2 SVGAGI (reference sequence). The ends were cut back, 0 bases at V and 7 bases at J, with 16 bases in the middle. The CDR3 contains 16 residues. In DNA form, the CDR3 reads TGTGCCAGCAGTTACTCGAGAAGGTATCGGAGCAACATTCAGTACTTC. Translated, it gives CASSYSRRYRSNIQYF.

The J gene is TRBJ2-7, the V gene TRBV5-1, with a weak D call TRBD1 (6 bases). Germline V gene lookup returns CDR1 SGHRS and CDR2 YFSETQ. This CDR3 has 15 residues. The V and J ends lost 3 bases and 2 bases respectively, with 15 bases between them. The CDR3 protein is CASSWLDSQAYEQYF. Written as DNA, the CDR3 is TGCGCCAGCAGCTGGCTGGACAGTCAAGCCTACGAGCAGTACTTC. The complete variable domain, with remaining parts taken from reference TRBV5-1 and TRBJ2-7, reads KAGVTQTPRYLIKTRGQQVTLSCSPISGHRSVSWYQQTPGQGLQFLFEYFSETQRNKGNFPGRFSGRQFSNSRSEMNVSTLELGDSALYLCASSWLDSQAYEQYFGPGTRLTVT.

The chain combines TRBV2 with TRBJ1-5; the D is unclear. The CDR3 loop spans 14 amino acids. V dropped 5 bases and J dropped 2 bases, with 10 bases sitting between them. Looked up from germline, CDR1 is SNHLY and CDR2 is FYNNEI. For the CDR3, the DNA is TGTGCCAGCAGTCCGCCGCTGGGCAATCAGCCCCAGCATTTT. Translating it yields CASSPPLGNQPQHF.

This clone was observed once. The rearrangement joins TRBV19 to TRBJ1-1, with 7 nucleotides matching TRBD1. The CDR3 consists of 15 residues. CDR1 LNHDA and CDR2 SQIVND come from the germline V gene (reference sequence). V dropped 6 bases and J dropped 1; count of bases not matched to a gene: 8. The CDR3, as DNA: TGTGCCAGTAGGCATAGGACAGGACCGAACACTGAAGCTTTCTTT. Residues: CASRHRTGPNTEAFF. Together with reference TRBV19 and TRBJ1-1, the CDR3 gives the full variable domain: DGGITQSPKYLFRKEGQNVTLSCEQNLNHDAMYWYRQDPGQGLRLIYYSQIVNDFQKGDIAEGYSVSREKKESFPLTVTSAQKNPTAFYLCASRHRTGPNTEAFFGQGTRLTVV.

The genes are TRBV11-2 and TRBJ1-1; D is uncertain. The V gene lost 5 bases and the J gene lost 8 bases, with 18 bases spanning the gap. The CDR3 extends over 14 amino acids. CDR1 SGHAT and CDR2 FQNNGV come from the germline V gene. CDR3 in DNA: TGTGCCAGCAGCCCCCGCCTCTCGGTCGCCGAAGCTTTCTTT. Translating gives CASSPRLSVAEAFF.

This clone was recorded once. This same CDR3 is encoded by further DNA sequences in the sample. The chain combines TRBV18 with TRBJ2-1; 8 nucleotides align to TRBD1. V dropped 4 bases and J dropped 0; count of bases not matched to a gene: 2. In germline, CDR1 is KGHSH, CDR2 LQKENI. The CDR3 spans 15 residues. The CDR3 DNA sequence: TGTGCCAGCTCACGGACAGGGAGCTCCTACAATGAGCAGTTCTTC. This sequence encodes CASSRTGSSYNEQFF.

The table lists this clone with a count of one. The chain has TRBV14 and TRBJ1-1; 11 bases are shared with TRBD1. The CDR3 is 18 residues long. The V gene's germline CDR1 is SGHDN and CDR2 FVKESK. The junction had 12 bases not matched to a gene; V was cut back by 3 bases and J by 3 bases. The CDR3 spells CASSHGTGGRWRDTEAFF. CDR3 nucleotides: TGTGCCAGCAGCCATGGGACAGGGGGTAGGTGGAGGGACACTGAAGCTTTCTTT.

V and J are TRBV29-1 and TRBJ1-2, with a weak D call TRBD1 (5 bases). Germline loops: CDR1 SQVTM, CDR2 ANQGSEA. Trimming shortened V by 5 bases and J by 3 bases, and 13 bases separated the two germline ends. CDR3 length: 13 residues. The CDR3 DNA reads TGCAGCGTTCGGAAGGGGCTCGACTATGGCTACACCTTC. This codes for CSVRKGLDYGYTF.

The J gene is TRBJ2-7, the V gene TRBV11-2, with 7 bases aligning to TRBD2. The germline V gene encodes CDR1 SGHAT and CDR2 FQNNGV. This CDR3 has 15 amino acids. V dropped 0 bases and J dropped 2; count of bases not matched to a gene: 4. The CDR3 loop reads CASSLEGGYTYEQYF. The CDR3 DNA reads as TGTGCCAGCAGCTTAGAGGGGGGGTATACCTACGAGCAGTACTTC.

This clone was observed a single time. V and J are TRBV5-4 and TRBJ2-1, with D possibly called TRBD1 or TRBD2 (5 bases each). In germline, CDR1 is SGHNT, CDR2 YYREEE (reference sequence). The CDR3 extends over 15 amino acids. Trimming stripped 5 bases from V and 3 bases from J, with 15 bases between. The CDR3 sequence: CASRDGTDFYNEQFF. The CDR3 coding sequence is TGTGCCAGCAGGGACGGGACGGATTTCTACAATGAGCAGTTCTTC.

This clone was observed once. The CDR3 loop is CASSLSVDTVSNQPQHF. CDR3 DNA: TGTGCCAGCAGTTTATCGGTAGACACCGTAAGCAATCAGCCCCAGCATTTT. The genes are TRBV27 and TRBJ1-5; D not certain. V lost 0 bases, J lost 1 base, and 13 bases lay in between. Per germline, CDR1 MNHEY and CDR2 SMNVEV (reference sequence). The CDR3 sequence is 17 residues long.

V is TRBV5-5 and J is TRBJ2-1, with TRBD2 matching over 9 bases. The V gene end was trimmed by 1 base and the J gene end by 4 bases; junction bases not matched to a gene: 6. CDR1 and CDR2 (germline): SGHKS, YYEKEE (reference sequence). CDR3 length equals 16 residues. The CDR3 spells CASSLPALAGYNEQFF. CDR3 nucleotide sequence: TGTGCCAGCAGCTTGCCGGCACTAGCGGGTTACAATGAGCAGTTCTTC. The full variable domain, in which reference TRBV5-5 and TRBJ2-1 provide the parts outside the CDR3, is DAGVTQSPTHLIKTRGQQVTLRCSPISGHKSVSWYQQVLGQGPQFIFQYYEKEERGRGNFPDRFSARQFPNYSSELNVNALLLGDSALYLCASSLPALAGYNEQFFGPGTRLTVL.

This chain links TRBV6-5 with TRBJ2-2; the D is unclear. The CDR3 has 14 amino acids. V dropped 4 bases and J dropped 5 bases, with 11 bases sitting between them. Germline CDR1 is MNHEY and CDR2 is SVGAGI. Written as DNA, the CDR3 is TGTGCCAGCAGTTTACCCCTCGGGACCGGGGAGCTGTTTTTT. Its translation is CASSLPLGTGELFF.

As concerns this clone: A junction boundary mismatches the germline segment, possibly from a read error. This CDR3 reads CAWSVRQYDYTF. The CDR3 DNA is TGTGCCTGGAGTGTACGTCAGTATGACTACACCTTC. The V gene is TRBV30, the J gene TRBJ1-2, with no clear D. The CDR3 sequence is 12 residues long. CDR1 is GTSNPN, CDR2 SVGIG, per germline (reference sequence).

The chain uses TRBV5-1 and TRBJ1-5, with 10 bases aligning to TRBD1. The junction had 8 bases not matched to a gene; V was cut back by 4 bases and J by 7 bases. From germline, CDR1 is SGHRS and CDR2 YFSETQ. This CDR3 spans 15 amino acids. CDR3 in DNA: TGCGCCAGCAGCCGTGGGACAGGGGCCAGCCAGCCCCAGCATTTT. The encoded protein is CASSRGTGASQPQHF.

The chain combines TRBV30 with TRBJ1-5; D call uncertain. V lost 1 base, J lost 5 bases, and 9 bases lay in between. The CDR3 has 13 amino acids. Germline loops: CDR1 GTSNPN, CDR2 SVGIG (reference sequence). The CDR3 coding sequence is TGTGCCTGGAGTGAGGGTCCGGATCAGCCCCAGCATTTT. The encoded protein is CAWSEGPDQPQHF. The full variable domain, its missing parts supplied by reference TRBV30 and TRBJ1-5, is SQTIHQWPATLVQPVGSPLSLECTVEGTSNPNLYWYRQAAGRGLQLLFYSVGIGQISSEVPQNLSASRPQDRQFILSSKKLLLSDSGFYLCAWSEGPDQPQHFGDGTRLSIL.

The V gene is TRBV2, the J gene TRBJ1-5; 7 bases map to TRBD1. The V gene end was trimmed by 0 bases and the J gene end by 8 bases; junction bases not matched to a gene: 4. Germline V CDR1 and CDR2: SNHLY, FYNNEI. There are 14 residues in the CDR3. The CDR3, as DNA: TGTGCCAGCAGTGAAGCGACAGGGCCTGAGCCCCAGCATTTT. It specifies CASSEATGPEPQHF. Filled out from reference TRBV2 and TRBJ1-5, the complete variable domain reads EPEVTQTPSHQVTQMGQEVILRCVPISNHLYFYWYRQILGQKVEFLVSFYNNEISEKSEIFDDQFSVERPDGSNFTLKIRSTKLEDSAMYFCASSEATGPEPQHFGDGTRLSIL.

The chain has TRBV19 and TRBJ2-3; 9 bases are shared with TRBD1. Trimming removed 5 bases from V and 3 bases from J; junction bases left unmatched: 3. CDR1 is LNHDA and CDR2 is SQIVND in the germline V gene (reference sequence). The CDR3 has 14 amino acids. The CDR3 bases are TGTGCCAGTAGTGACAGGGGGGAAACAGATACGCAGTATTTT. Encoded protein: CASSDRGETDTQYF.